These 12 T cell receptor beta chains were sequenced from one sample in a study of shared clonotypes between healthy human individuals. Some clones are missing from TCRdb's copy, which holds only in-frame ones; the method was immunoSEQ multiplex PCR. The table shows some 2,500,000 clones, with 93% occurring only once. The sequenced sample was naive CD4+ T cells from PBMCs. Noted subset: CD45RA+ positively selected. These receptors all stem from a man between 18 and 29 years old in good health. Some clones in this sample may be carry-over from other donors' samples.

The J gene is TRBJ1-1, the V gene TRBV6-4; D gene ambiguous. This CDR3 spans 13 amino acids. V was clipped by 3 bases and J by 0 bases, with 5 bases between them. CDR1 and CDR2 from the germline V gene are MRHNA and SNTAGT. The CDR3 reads CASSDQVNTEAFF. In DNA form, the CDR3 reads TGTGCCAGCAGTGATCAGGTGAACACTGAAGCTTTCTTT.

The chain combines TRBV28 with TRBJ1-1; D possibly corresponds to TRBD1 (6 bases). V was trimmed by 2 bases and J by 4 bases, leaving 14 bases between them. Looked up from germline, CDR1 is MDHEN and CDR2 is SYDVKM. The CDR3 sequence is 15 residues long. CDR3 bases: TGTGCCAGCAGTTTACCGGGGGGGGCGAGCACTGAAGCTTTCTTT. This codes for CASSLPGGASTEAFF.

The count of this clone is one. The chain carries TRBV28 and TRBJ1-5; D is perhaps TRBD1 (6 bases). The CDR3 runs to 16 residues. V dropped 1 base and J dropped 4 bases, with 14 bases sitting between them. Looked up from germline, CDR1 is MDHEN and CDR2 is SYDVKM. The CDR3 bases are TGTGCCAGCAGTTTATCGGTGGGGCAGGGGAATCAGCCCCAGCATTTT. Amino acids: CASSLSVGQGNQPQHF.

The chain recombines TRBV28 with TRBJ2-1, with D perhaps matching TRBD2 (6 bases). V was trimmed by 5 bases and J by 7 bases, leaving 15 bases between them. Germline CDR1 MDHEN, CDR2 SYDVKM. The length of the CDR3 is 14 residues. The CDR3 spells CASSNGGNRNEQFF. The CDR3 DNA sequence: TGTGCCAGCAGTAACGGCGGGAATCGGAATGAGCAGTTCTTC. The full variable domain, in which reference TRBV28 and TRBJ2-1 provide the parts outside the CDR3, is DVKVTQSSRYLVKRTGEKVFLECVQDMDHENMFWYRQDPGLGLRLIYFSYDVKMKEKGDIPEGYSVSREKKERFSLILESASTNQTSMYLCASSNGGNRNEQFFGPGTRLTVL.

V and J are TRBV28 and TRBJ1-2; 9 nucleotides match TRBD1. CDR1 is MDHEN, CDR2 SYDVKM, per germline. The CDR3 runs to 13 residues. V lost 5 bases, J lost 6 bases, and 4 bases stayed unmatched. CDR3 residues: CASSTQGADGYTF. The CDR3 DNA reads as TGTGCCAGCAGTACACAGGGGGCGGATGGCTACACCTTC.

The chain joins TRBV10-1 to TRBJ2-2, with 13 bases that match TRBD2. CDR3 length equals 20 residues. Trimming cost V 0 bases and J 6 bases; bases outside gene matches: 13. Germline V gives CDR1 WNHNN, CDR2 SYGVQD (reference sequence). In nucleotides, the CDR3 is TGCGCCAGCAGTGAGTCTCCTCCCCTTAGGACTAGCGGGAGCGCCGGGGAGCTGTTTTTT. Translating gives CASSESPPLRTSGSAGELFF.

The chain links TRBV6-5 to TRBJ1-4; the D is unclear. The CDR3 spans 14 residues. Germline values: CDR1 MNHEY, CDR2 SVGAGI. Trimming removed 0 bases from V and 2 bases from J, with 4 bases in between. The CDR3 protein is CASSYSRTNEKLFF. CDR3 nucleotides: TGTGCCAGCAGTTACTCTCGGACTAATGAAAAACTGTTTTTT.

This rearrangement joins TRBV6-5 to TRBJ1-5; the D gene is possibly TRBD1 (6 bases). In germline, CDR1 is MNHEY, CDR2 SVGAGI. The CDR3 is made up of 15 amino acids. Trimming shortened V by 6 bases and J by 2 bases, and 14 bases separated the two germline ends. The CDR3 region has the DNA TGTGCCAGCAGAAATCCAGGGGCGGGCAATCAGCCCCAGCATTTT. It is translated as CASRNPGAGNQPQHF.

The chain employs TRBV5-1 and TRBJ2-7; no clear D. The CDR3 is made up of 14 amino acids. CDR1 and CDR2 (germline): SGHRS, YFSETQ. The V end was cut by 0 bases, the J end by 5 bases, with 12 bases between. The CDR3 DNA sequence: TGCGCCAGCAGCTTGGCCGTCGTCCGGGACGAGCAGTACTTC. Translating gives CASSLAVVRDEQYF. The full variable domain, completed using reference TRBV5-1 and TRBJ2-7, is KAGVTQTPRYLIKTRGQQVTLSCSPISGHRSVSWYQQTPGQGLQFLFEYFSETQRNKGNFPGRFSGRQFSNSRSEMNVSTLELGDSALYLCASSLAVVRDEQYFGPGTRLTVT.

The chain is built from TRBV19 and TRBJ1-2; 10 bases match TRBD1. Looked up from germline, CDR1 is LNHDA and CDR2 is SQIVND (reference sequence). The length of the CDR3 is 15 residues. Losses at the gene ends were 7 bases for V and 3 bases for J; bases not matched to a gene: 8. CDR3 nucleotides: TGTGCCAGTAACGGGCGGGACAGGGGCCACTATGGCTACACCTTC. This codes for CASNGRDRGHYGYTF.

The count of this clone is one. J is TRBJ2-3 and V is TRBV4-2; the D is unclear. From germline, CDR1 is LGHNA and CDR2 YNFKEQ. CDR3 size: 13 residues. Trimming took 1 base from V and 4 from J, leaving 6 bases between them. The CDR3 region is CASSQGMADTQYF. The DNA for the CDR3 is TGTGCCAGCAGCCAAGGGATGGCAGATACGCAGTATTTT.

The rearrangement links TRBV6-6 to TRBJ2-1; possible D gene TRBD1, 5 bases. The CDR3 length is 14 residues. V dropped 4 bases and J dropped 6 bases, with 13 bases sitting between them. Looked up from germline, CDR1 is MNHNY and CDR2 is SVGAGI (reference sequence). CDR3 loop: CASSSTGVRNEQFF. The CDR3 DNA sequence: TGTGCCAGCAGTTCAACAGGAGTCCGCAATGAGCAGTTCTTC.